These 18 T cell receptor beta chains originate from one sample sequenced in a study of PD-L1 blockade in urothelial cancer. Libraries were prepared by immunoSEQ multiplex PCR; TCRdb keeps only in-frame clonotypes and omits some of them. The sample has about 88,000 clones, approximately 91% seen once. The specimen comprised PBMCs, sampled around atezolizumab (anti-PD-L1) treatment. The receptors derive from a man aged 55 to 70 with urothelial cancer.

This chain connects TRBV7-9 to TRBJ2-1; D may be TRBD1 (6 bases). This CDR3 is 15 amino acids long. V shed 2 bases and J shed 10 bases, with 18 bases lying between them. Germline V CDR1 and CDR2: SEHNR, FQNEAQ (reference sequence). CDR3 DNA sequence: TGTGCCAGCAGCTTAATGCAGGGGAATATTCTCGAGCAGTTCTTC. It codes for CASSLMQGNILEQFF.

This clone was seen only once. This rearrangement joins TRBV4-2 to TRBJ2-7, with TRBD1 as a possible D gene (6 bases). CDR1 is LGHNA, CDR2 YNFKEQ, per germline. V was shortened by 1 base and J by 5 bases, with 15 bases between the two germline ends. This CDR3 has 15 residues. In nucleotides, the CDR3 is TGTGCCAGCAGCCAAGTCGACAGGAAAGAGAACGAGCAGTACTTC. Translating gives CASSQVDRKENEQYF.

The chain employs TRBV20-1 and TRBJ2-7, with D possibly TRBD2 on 6 matching bases. From germline, CDR1 is DFQATT and CDR2 SNEGSKA (reference sequence). The V end lost 1 base, the J end lost 6 bases, and 7 bases lay between the germline ends. CDR3 length: 11 residues. CDR3 DNA: TGCAGTGCTAGAGGGGACTCCGAGCAGTACTTC. Encoded protein: CSARGDSEQYF.

CDR3 DNA: TGTGCCAGCAGCGAGGGACTAGCGGGATGGACAGATACGCAGTATTTT. It encodes CASSEGLAGWTDTQYF. The chain couples TRBV7-9 to TRBJ2-3; 13 bases are a match to TRBD2. CDR3 size: 16 residues. The V and J ends lost 5 bases and 3 bases, in that order; junction bases with no gene match: 5. Germline lookup yields CDR1 SEHNR and CDR2 FQNEAQ (reference sequence).

This chain links TRBV5-4 with TRBJ1-6; 7 positions match TRBD1. The CDR3 sequence is 15 residues long. CDR1 is SGHNT, CDR2 YYREEE, per germline (reference sequence). Trimming removed 4 bases from V and 5 bases from J; junction bases left unmatched: 6. CDR3 region: CASSKDRLDNSPLHF. The CDR3 DNA reads TGTGCCAGCAGCAAGGACAGGCTTGATAATTCACCCCTCCACTTT.

The rearrangement links TRBV19 to TRBJ1-4; 7 bases are shared with TRBD1. The CDR3 is 14 residues long. V dropped 5 bases and J dropped 5; count of bases not matched to a gene: 5. Germline CDR1 reads LNHDA; CDR2 reads SQIVND (reference sequence). The CDR3 DNA reads as TGTGCCAGTAGTCTACAGGGGCAAAATGAAAAACTGTTTTTT. This codes for CASSLQGQNEKLFF.

The chain uses TRBV9 and TRBJ1-4, with D perhaps TRBD1 (5 bases). Trimming shortened V by 4 bases and J by 7 bases, and 17 bases separated the two germline ends. The germline V gene has CDR1 SGDLS and CDR2 YYNGEE. The CDR3 is made up of 15 amino acids. The CDR3 here is CASSSRRGFGEKLFF. DNA for the CDR3: TGTGCCAGCAGCTCAAGGCGGGGCTTTGGTGAAAAACTGTTTTTT.

The chain employs TRBV29-1 and TRBJ2-3; 10 positions agree with TRBD2. V lost 4 bases to trimming and J lost 3 bases; unmatched junction nucleotides: 7. Germline values: CDR1 SQVTM, CDR2 ANQGSEA. The CDR3 covers 15 residues. CDR3 region: CSVVSAGGPTDTQYF. The CDR3 DNA reads as TGCAGCGTTGTCTCAGCGGGAGGGCCGACAGATACGCAGTATTTT.

The J gene is TRBJ2-7, the V gene TRBV7-2; the match to TRBD2 covers 9 bases. Looked up from germline, CDR1 is SGHTA and CDR2 is FQGNSA. The CDR3 is made up of 15 amino acids. The V segment lost 5 bases and the J segment 5 bases; nucleotides outside the gene matches: 10. CDR3 sequence reads: CASSRNSGSFDEQYF. In nucleotides, the CDR3 is TGTGCCAGCAGCCGAAATAGCGGGAGTTTTGACGAGCAGTACTTC.

The chain links TRBV15 to TRBJ2-3; D not certain. This CDR3 comprises 11 residues. CDR1 and CDR2 from the germline V gene are LNHNV and YYDKDF (reference sequence). Trimming pared 4 bases from V and 5 bases from J, leaving 4 bases between. This CDR3 reads CATSTKDTQYF. CDR3 bases: TGTGCCACCAGCACTAAAGATACGCAGTATTTT.

This clone was picked up a small number of times. The V and J genes are TRBV7-9 and TRBJ2-7, with a tentative D call TRBD2 (5 bases). Germline V gene lookup returns CDR1 SEHNR and CDR2 FQNEAQ (reference sequence). Trimming stripped 4 bases from V and 4 bases from J, with 11 bases between. The CDR3 is 13 residues long. The CDR3 nucleotides read TGTGCCAGCAGCTCATTCGGGGAATACGAGCAGTACTTC. It yields the protein CASSSFGEYEQYF.

This clone was seen a single time. The rearrangement uses TRBV28 and TRBJ2-3; tentative D call: TRBD2 (7 bases). The germline gives CDR1 MDHEN, CDR2 SYDVKM. Trimming stripped 8 bases from V and 2 bases from J, with 17 bases between. The CDR3 contains 15 residues. This CDR3 is CASREGGTNTDTQYF. CDR3 nucleotides: TGTGCCAGCCGAGAGGGGGGGACTAACACAGATACGCAGTATTTT.

This chain connects TRBV5-1 to TRBJ1-1; D is possibly TRBD1 (6 bases). Trimming removed 4 bases from V and 5 bases from J, with 18 bases in between. The CDR3 contains 15 residues. Germline lookup yields CDR1 SGHRS and CDR2 YFSETQ. The CDR3 loop is CASSPVQGLGTEAFF. DNA for the CDR3: TGCGCCAGCAGCCCGGTTCAGGGGTTGGGAACTGAAGCTTTCTTT.

The V call is TRBV5-8, the J call TRBJ1-1; 8 positions match TRBD1. The CDR3 sequence is 11 residues long. The trim removed 8 bases at V and 8 bases at J, leaving 5 bases unmatched. Germline V CDR1 and CDR2: SGHTS, YDEGEE. In DNA form, the CDR3 reads TGTGCCAGTCCAGGGGGCGTCGAAGCTTTCTTT. Residues: CASPGGVEAFF.

The genes are TRBV5-1 and TRBJ1-1; D gene ambiguous. Germline V CDR1 and CDR2: SGHRS, YFSETQ. The V gene lost 1 base and the J gene lost 1 base, with 11 bases spanning the gap. The CDR3 covers 15 residues. CDR3 loop: CASSLQWGENTEAFF. The CDR3 DNA is TGCGCCAGCAGCTTGCAGTGGGGAGAGAACACTGAAGCTTTCTTT.

The CDR3 nucleotides are TGTGCCAGCAGTCTAGAATCTGGGGCCAACGTCCTGACTTTC. Translating it yields CASSLESGANVLTF. The J gene is TRBJ2-6, the V gene TRBV2; D unresolved. The CDR3 loop spans 14 amino acids. Germline V gene lookup returns CDR1 SNHLY and CDR2 FYNNEI. The V and J ends lost 5 bases and 1 base respectively, with 6 bases between them.

V and J are TRBV4-3 and TRBJ2-1; possible D gene TRBD2, 6 bases. CDR1 LGHNA and CDR2 YSLEER come from the germline V gene. V lost 0 bases and J lost 4, with 16 bases in between. The length of the CDR3 is 17 residues. Here the CDR3 DNA reads TGCGCCAGCAGCCAAGATCAATTGGCGGGACGATACAATGAGCAGTTCTTC. Protein sequence: CASSQDQLAGRYNEQFF.

The V call is TRBV5-4, the J call TRBJ2-5; weak D call: TRBD2 (5 bases). The V gene lost 4 bases and the J gene lost 3 bases, with 16 bases spanning the gap. The CDR3 covers 15 residues. CDR1 and CDR2 (germline): SGHNT, YYREEE (reference sequence). CDR3 sequence reads: CASSPDGGQKETQYF. Here the CDR3 DNA reads TGTGCCAGCAGCCCGGACGGAGGTCAGAAAGAGACCCAGTACTTC.